This T cell receptor beta chain derives from a study of cytomegalovirus exposure and HLA in healthy donors. On the study more broadly: Earlier, fewer than 140 million unique TCR beta sequences were recovered from about 170 million T cells by an analysis.

Overall study findings and caveats: Whilst most TCR sequences proved rare, a subset of public TCRs occurred across many donors. With later analysis, a missense DCLRE1C variant became linked to TCR beta V- and J-gene trimming.

To note about this clone: The antigen is undetermined.

60 Vbeta and 13 Jbeta primers were used in PCR. TCRdb keeps only in-frame clones here, not all; method: immunoSEQ multiplex PCR. The table lists approximately 45,000 clones. The clonotype was recovered from a male donor in good health and CMV-seronegative. Sequencing was performed on PBMCs.

CDR3 nucleotides: TGTGCTAGCCAGGGCCCTAACACAGATACGCAGTATTTT. It translates to CASQGPNTDTQYF. V usage is TRBV12-5 and J usage is TRBJ2-3, with D possibly TRBD1 on 5 matching bases. CDR1 LGHNT and CDR2 FRNRAP come from the germline V gene. The CDR3 has 13 residues. Trimming removed 9 bases from V and 2 bases from J, with 12 bases in between.